Listed below are T cell receptor beta chains from one sample, sequenced in a study of cytomegalovirus exposure and HLA in healthy donors. TCRdb's copy holds only in-frame clones and misses some; the assay was immunoSEQ multiplex PCR. Here the sample spans about 140,000 clones, about 80% being singletons. Sequenced material: PBMCs. These receptors originate from a male donor in good health and CMV-seropositive. CDR3s include the opening cysteine and the closing phenylalanine or tryptophan. A D gene is named only where the DNA matches it firmly. Size tells how often a clone was seen (once, few, many) or the class of an expanded clone, and some rows leave it out.

CDR3nt	CDR3aa	v_gene	len	j_gene	d_gene	abundance
TGTGCCAGCAGTCCCACTCATGGAGGTGAGCCCCAGCATTTT	CASSPTHGGEPQHF	TRBV28	14	TRBJ1-5	NA	NA
TGTGCCAGCAGCTTTGGGACAGGAGGGACAGATACGCAGTATTTT	CASSFGTGGTDTQYF	TRBV7-9	15	TRBJ2-3	TRBD1	few
TGTGCCAGCAGCTTGGCGGGGGGCGGGAGGACCAAAAACATTCAGTACTTC	CASSLAGGGRTKNIQYF	TRBV5-6	17	TRBJ2-4	TRBD2	few
TGTGCCAGCAGTAGAAGGGGTGGGAAGAACACTGAAGCTTTCTTT	CASSRRGGKNTEAFF	TRBV2	15	TRBJ1-1	NA	NA
TGTGCCAGCAGTGAATACAGGGCCAAAGAAAACGAGCAGTACTTC	CASSEYRAKENEQYF	TRBV2	15	TRBJ2-7	NA	NA
TGTGCCAGTACGAGGAGGAGTTGGGACAATGAGCAGTTCTTC	CASTRRSWDNEQFF	TRBV19	14	TRBJ2-1	NA	few
TGTGCCAGCAGCTTTTCAACCCCGGGACTTTCCTACAATGAGCAGTTCTTC	CASSFSTPGLSYNEQFF	TRBV5-4	17	TRBJ2-1	NA	NA
TGTGCCAGCTATAGGGGAGGGGCTTTAATTTTCTACGAGCAGTACTTC	CASYRGGALIFYEQYF	TRBV5-6	16	TRBJ2-7	TRBD2	NA
TGTGCCAGCAGCTCCCCTGGGGGGGTGCGCTATGGCTACACCTTC	CASSSPGGVRYGYTF	TRBV7-9	15	TRBJ1-2	NA	NA
TGTGCCAGCAGCCAAACTAGCGGGGGGGGCCTGCCAGATACGCAGTATTTT	CASSQTSGGGLPDTQYF	TRBV4-2	17	TRBJ2-3	TRBD2	NA
TGTGCCAGTAGCGGGACAGGGGGGTCCTATGGCTACACCTTC	CASSGTGGSYGYTF	TRBV19	14	TRBJ1-2	TRBD1	NA
TGTGCCAGCAGTGTGGGACAGGGGCTGGGGGAGCAGTACTTC	CASSVGQGLGEQYF	TRBV6-1	14	TRBJ2-7	TRBD1	few
TGTGCCAGCAGTTACGGGAGCACCAACACCGGGGAGCTGTTTTTT	CASSYGSTNTGELFF	TRBV6-5	15	TRBJ2-2	NA	NA
TGTGCCTGCCTAAGCGGGAGGGCCGGAACAGATACGCAGTATTTT	CACLSGRAGTDTQYF	TRBV30	15	TRBJ2-3	TRBD2	NA
TGTGCCAGTAGTATCCCAAAGACAGGTAAATCCTCCGAGCAGTACTTC	CASSIPKTGKSSEQYF	TRBV19	16	TRBJ2-7	NA	NA
TGTGCCAGCAGCTTGTGGCAGAACACTGAAGCTTTCTTT	CASSLWQNTEAFF	TRBV7-9	13	TRBJ1-1	NA	NA
TGTGCCAGCAGTTTTCAGGCAGGGTGGTCTGGAAACACCATATATTTT	CASSFQAGWSGNTIYF	TRBV6-5	16	TRBJ1-3	NA	NA
TGTGCCAGCAGCCCGACAGCACAAGAGACCCAGTACTTC	CASSPTAQETQYF	TRBV5-6	13	TRBJ2-5	NA	NA
TGTGCCAGCTCACCGGACTTACTGTCCACAGATACGCAGTATTTT	CASSPDLLSTDTQYF	TRBV18	15	TRBJ2-3	NA	NA
TGTGCCAGCAGCCCACGGAGCGGGGAGCTGTTTTTT	CASSPRSGELFF	TRBV7-3	12	TRBJ2-2	NA	NA
TGTGCCATCAGCTGGGACATGGGGTCCTACGAGCAGTACTTC	CAISWDMGSYEQYF	TRBV10-3	14	TRBJ2-7	NA	NA
TGCAGCGTTCTGGGCCGGGATGGGCAGCCCCAGCATTTT	CSVLGRDGQPQHF	TRBV29-1	13	TRBJ1-5	NA	once
TGTGCCATCAGTGTGGAAACAGACACTGAAGCTTTCTTT	CAISVETDTEAFF	TRBV10-3	13	TRBJ1-1	NA	few
TGTGCCAGTAGTATTTCAGCGGGAGGGGGCAATGAGCAGTTCTTC	CASSISAGGGNEQFF	TRBV19	15	TRBJ2-1	TRBD2	NA
TGTGCCAGCAGCCGCGAATGGGGCGGGAGATCCGGTGAGCAGTTCTTC	CASSREWGGRSGEQFF	TRBV7-9	16	TRBJ2-1	TRBD2	few
TGTGCCAGCAGTGAGTTCGTGTACGAGCAGTACTTC	CASSEFVYEQYF	TRBV6-1	12	TRBJ2-7	NA	NA
TGTGCCAGCAGTGCCGAGATAGCGGGGGGGGTCGCAGATACGCAGTATTTT	CASSAEIAGGVADTQYF	TRBV6-1	17	TRBJ2-3	TRBD2	NA
TGTGCCAGCAGGCCAACAGGGGCACTCGTGGGGGATACGCAGTATTTT	CASRPTGALVGDTQYF	TRBV6-6	16	TRBJ2-3	TRBD1	NA
TGTGCCAGCAGTGGTACCCCGGGACAGGGAACTGGAAACACCATATATTTT	CASSGTPGQGTGNTIYF	TRBV2	17	TRBJ1-3	TRBD1	NA
TGTTCCAGCAGCTTAGCTTTAGGGGTGGTTGGACAGAGCGGCTATGGCTACACCTTC	CSSSLALGVVGQSGYGYTF	TRBV7-9	19	TRBJ1-2	NA	NA
TGCAGCGTTATCCCCGTCCTTGGACAGACCACTGAAGCTTTCTTT	CSVIPVLGQTTEAFF	TRBV29-1	15	TRBJ1-1	NA	NA
TGTGCCAGCAGTGAATTGGAGGGAGAAGGGAGCTCCTACGAGCAGTACTTC	CASSELEGEGSSYEQYF	TRBV25-1	17	TRBJ2-7	NA	NA
TGCGCCAGCAGCTTGGGGGACAGGGCCCTGAACACTGAAGCTTTCTTT	CASSLGDRALNTEAFF	TRBV5-1	16	TRBJ1-1	TRBD1	NA
TGTGCCAGCAGTTTAGGAGGGACTAGCGGTAGCATTCAGTACTTC	CASSLGGTSGSIQYF	TRBV27	15	TRBJ2-4	TRBD2	NA
TGTGCCAGCACGGGACAGGGACAGGGGGCCCATAAGACAGATACGCAGTATTTT	CASTGQGQGAHKTDTQYF	TRBV28	18	TRBJ2-3	TRBD1	NA
TGTGCCAGTAGTTTACAGGGGCAGAACACTGAAGCTTTCTTT	CASSLQGQNTEAFF	TRBV19	14	TRBJ1-1	TRBD1	NA
TGTGCCAGCAGTGAGTTTGTTGGACAGGGTGGTTATGGCTACACCTTC	CASSEFVGQGGYGYTF	TRBV2	16	TRBJ1-2	TRBD1	NA
TGTGCCAGCAGTCCCCTAATCGTAGATACGCAGTATTTT	CASSPLIVDTQYF	TRBV28	13	TRBJ2-3	NA	few
TGTGCCACCAGCAAGACTAGCGACGAGCAGTACTTC	CATSKTSDEQYF	TRBV15	12	TRBJ2-7	TRBD2	NA
TGTGCCAGCAGTGAGTTAGCGGGAGGGGGCAACGGGGAGCTGTTTTTT	CASSELAGGGNGELFF	TRBV6-1	16	TRBJ2-2	TRBD2	few
TGTGCCAGCAGTTTCGTCGGGACTACCGATGAGCAGTTCTTC	CASSFVGTTDEQFF	TRBV28	14	TRBJ2-1	TRBD2	NA
TGTGCCAGCAGGGGCAGCGGGAGGCCAACCGGGGAGCTGTTTTTT	CASRGSGRPTGELFF	TRBV6-5	15	TRBJ2-2	TRBD2	NA
TGTGCCAGCAGCTTCCAGGGAGGCCTGAGCACAGATACGCAGTATTTT	CASSFQGGLSTDTQYF	TRBV9	16	TRBJ2-3	NA	NA
TGTGCCAGCAGCTTAGGGGACAGGGCTAATGAAAAACTGTTTTTT	CASSLGDRANEKLFF	TRBV13	15	TRBJ1-4	TRBD1	few
TGTGCCAGCAGTCCTGGGGGGGGGCCTGGCTATGGCTACACCTTC	CASSPGGGPGYGYTF	TRBV6-5	15	TRBJ1-2	NA	NA
TGTGCCAGCACTCGCCGGGACAGCACCGGGGAGCTGTTTTTT	CASTRRDSTGELFF	TRBV28	14	TRBJ2-2	TRBD1	NA
TGTGCCAGCAGTTTCAGGGTCGGGAATCAGCCCCAGCATTTT	CASSFRVGNQPQHF	TRBV27	14	TRBJ1-5	NA	NA
TGCGCCAGCAGCTCCTCCCGGGACAGGGCTCAAGAGACCCAGTACTTC	CASSSSRDRAQETQYF	TRBV5-1	16	TRBJ2-5	TRBD1	NA
TGTGCCAGCAGCTTAGAAGGACAGGGGGCAACCTACGAGCAGTACTTC	CASSLEGQGATYEQYF	TRBV13	16	TRBJ2-7	TRBD1	NA
TGTGCCAGTAGTATCGGGTGGGGGCTGAACACTGAAGCTTTCTTT	CASSIGWGLNTEAFF	TRBV19	15	TRBJ1-1	NA	NA
TGTGCCAGCAGCCTGGGGACAGGGGGCTATGGCTACACCTTC	CASSLGTGGYGYTF	TRBV5-5	14	TRBJ1-2	TRBD1	NA
TGCGCCAGCAGCTTTACAGGGGTGGCTAACCGGGAAAAACTGTTTTTT	CASSFTGVANREKLFF	TRBV4-1	16	TRBJ1-4	TRBD1	NA
TGTGCCAGCAGCCAAGATCGAGAGAATACGCTGTATGGCTACACCTTC	CASSQDRENTLYGYTF	TRBV4-2	16	TRBJ1-2	NA	NA
TGTGCCAGCAGGGAAACGGGAGGGCCGGGTCCGGCCTACAATGAGCAGTTCTTC	CASRETGGPGPAYNEQFF	TRBV28	18	TRBJ2-1	TRBD2	NA